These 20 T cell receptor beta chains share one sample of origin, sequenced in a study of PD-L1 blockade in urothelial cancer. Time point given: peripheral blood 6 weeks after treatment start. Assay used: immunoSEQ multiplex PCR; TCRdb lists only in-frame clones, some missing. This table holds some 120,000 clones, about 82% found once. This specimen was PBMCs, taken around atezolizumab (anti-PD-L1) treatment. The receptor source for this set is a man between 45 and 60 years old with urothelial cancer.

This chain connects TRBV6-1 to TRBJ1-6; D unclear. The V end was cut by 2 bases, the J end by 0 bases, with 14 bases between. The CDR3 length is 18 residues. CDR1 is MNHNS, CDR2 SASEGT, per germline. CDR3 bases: TGTGCCAGCAGTGAATGGGCCCACTCGAGCTCCTATAATTCACCCCTCCACTTT. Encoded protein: CASSEWAHSSSYNSPLHF.

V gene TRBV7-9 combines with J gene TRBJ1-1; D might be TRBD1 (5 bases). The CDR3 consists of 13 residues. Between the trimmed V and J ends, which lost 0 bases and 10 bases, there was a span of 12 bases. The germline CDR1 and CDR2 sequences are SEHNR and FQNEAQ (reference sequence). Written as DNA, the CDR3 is TGTGCCAGCAGCTTAGCCGGGGGATGGGGAGCTTTCTTT. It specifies CASSLAGGWGAFF.

CDR3 sequence: CASNSGGDNEQFF. DNA for the CDR3: TGTGCCAGCAACTCTGGAGGCGACAATGAGCAGTTCTTC. This rearrangement joins TRBV9 to TRBJ2-1; weak D call: TRBD2 (5 bases). From germline, CDR1 is SGDLS and CDR2 YYNGEE. V lost 6 bases to trimming and J lost 5 bases, with 12 bases between them. This CDR3 is 13 amino acids long.

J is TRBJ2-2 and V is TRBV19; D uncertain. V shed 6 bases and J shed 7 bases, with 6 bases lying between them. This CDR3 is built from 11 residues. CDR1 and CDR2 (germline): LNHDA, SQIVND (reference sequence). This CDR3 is CASSWLGELFF. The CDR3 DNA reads TGTGCCAGTAGCTGGCTCGGGGAGCTGTTTTTT. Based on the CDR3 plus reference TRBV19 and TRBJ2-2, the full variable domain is DGGITQSPKYLFRKEGQNVTLSCEQNLNHDAMYWYRQDPGQGLRLIYYSQIVNDFQKGDIAEGYSVSREKKESFPLTVTSAQKNPTAFYLCASSWLGELFFGEGSRLTVL.

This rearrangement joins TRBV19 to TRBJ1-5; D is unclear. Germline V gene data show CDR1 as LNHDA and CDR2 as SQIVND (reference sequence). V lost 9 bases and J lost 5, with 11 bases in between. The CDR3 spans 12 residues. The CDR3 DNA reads TGTGCCAGCCGGACGGGATATCAGCCCCAGCATTTT. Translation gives CASRTGYQPQHF.

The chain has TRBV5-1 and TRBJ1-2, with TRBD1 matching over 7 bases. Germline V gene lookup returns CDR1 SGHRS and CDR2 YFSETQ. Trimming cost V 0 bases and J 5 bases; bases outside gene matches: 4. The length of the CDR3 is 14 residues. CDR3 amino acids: CASSLEDRNYGYTF. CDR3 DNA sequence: TGCGCCAGCAGCTTGGAGGACAGGAATTATGGCTACACCTTC.

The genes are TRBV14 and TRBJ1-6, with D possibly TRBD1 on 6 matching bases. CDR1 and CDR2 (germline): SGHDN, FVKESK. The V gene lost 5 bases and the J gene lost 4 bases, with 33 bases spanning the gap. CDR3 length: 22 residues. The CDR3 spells CASSSKRGNKVPEPRYNSPLHF. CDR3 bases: TGTGCCAGCAGCTCCAAGAGGGGGAATAAAGTGCCAGAGCCCCGTTATAATTCACCCCTCCACTTT.

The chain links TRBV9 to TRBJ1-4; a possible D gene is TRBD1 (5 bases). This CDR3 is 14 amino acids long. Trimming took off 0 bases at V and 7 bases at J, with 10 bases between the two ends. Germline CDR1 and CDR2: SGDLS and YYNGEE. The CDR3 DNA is TGTGCCAGCAGCGTAGGGGGGGGGAGTGAAAAACTGTTTTTT. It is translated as CASSVGGGSEKLFF.

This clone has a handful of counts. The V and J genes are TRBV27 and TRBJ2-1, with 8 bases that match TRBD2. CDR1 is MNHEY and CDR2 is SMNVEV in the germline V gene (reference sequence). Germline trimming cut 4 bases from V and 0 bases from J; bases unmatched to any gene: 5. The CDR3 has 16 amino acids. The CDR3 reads CASSSIAGHSYNEQFF. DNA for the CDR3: TGTGCCAGCAGTTCAATAGCGGGACACTCCTACAATGAGCAGTTCTTC.

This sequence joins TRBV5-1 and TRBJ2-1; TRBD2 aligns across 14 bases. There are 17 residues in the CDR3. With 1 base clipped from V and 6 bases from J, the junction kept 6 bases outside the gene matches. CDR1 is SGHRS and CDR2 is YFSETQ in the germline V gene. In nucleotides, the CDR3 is TGCGCCAGCAGCTTGCCAGGACTAGCGGGAGGCGTCAATGAGCAGTTCTTC. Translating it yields CASSLPGLAGGVNEQFF.

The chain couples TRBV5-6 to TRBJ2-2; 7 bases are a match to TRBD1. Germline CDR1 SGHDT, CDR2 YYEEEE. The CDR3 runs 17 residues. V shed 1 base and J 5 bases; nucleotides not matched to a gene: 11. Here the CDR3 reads CASSLSGRGHYTGELFF. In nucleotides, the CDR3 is TGTGCCAGCAGCTTGAGTGGAAGGGGGCATTATACCGGGGAGCTGTTTTTT.

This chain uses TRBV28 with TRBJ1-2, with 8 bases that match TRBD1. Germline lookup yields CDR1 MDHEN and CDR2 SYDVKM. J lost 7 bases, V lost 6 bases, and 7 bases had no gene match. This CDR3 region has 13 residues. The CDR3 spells CASRATGDLGYTF. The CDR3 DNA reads TGTGCCAGCAGAGCGACAGGGGATCTTGGCTACACCTTC.

For the CDR3, the DNA is TGTGCCAGCAGCTCGGGTATGGACAGGGGGACTGAAGCTTTCTTT. Its protein is CASSSGMDRGTEAFF. V usage is TRBV5-5 and J usage is TRBJ1-1; TRBD1 agrees at 10 bases. Germline V gives CDR1 SGHKS, CDR2 YYEKEE (reference sequence). The ends lost 3 bases at V and 5 bases at J; junction bases unmatched: 7. The CDR3 extends over 15 amino acids.

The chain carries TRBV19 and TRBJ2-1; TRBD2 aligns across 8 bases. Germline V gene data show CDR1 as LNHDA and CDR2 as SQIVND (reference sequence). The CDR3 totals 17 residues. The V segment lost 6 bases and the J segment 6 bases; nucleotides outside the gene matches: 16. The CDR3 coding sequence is TGTGCCAGTAGCCTTGGGACTAGTCAGGGGCGGGCCAATGAGCAGTTCTTC. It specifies CASSLGTSQGRANEQFF. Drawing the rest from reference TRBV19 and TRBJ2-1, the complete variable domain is DGGITQSPKYLFRKEGQNVTLSCEQNLNHDAMYWYRQDPGQGLRLIYYSQIVNDFQKGDIAEGYSVSREKKESFPLTVTSAQKNPTAFYLCASSLGTSQGRANEQFFGPGTRLTVL.

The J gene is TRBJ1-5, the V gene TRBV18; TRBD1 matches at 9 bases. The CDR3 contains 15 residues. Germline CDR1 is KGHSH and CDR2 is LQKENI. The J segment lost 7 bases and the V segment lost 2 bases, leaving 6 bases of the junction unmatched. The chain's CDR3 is CASSPGTGSSQPQHF. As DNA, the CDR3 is TGTGCCAGCTCACCAGGGACAGGGTCCTCCCAGCCCCAGCATTTT.

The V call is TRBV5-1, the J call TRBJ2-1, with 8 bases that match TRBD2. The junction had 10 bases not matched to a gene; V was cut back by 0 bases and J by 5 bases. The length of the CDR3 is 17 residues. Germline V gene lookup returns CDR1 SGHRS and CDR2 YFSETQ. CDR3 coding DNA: TGCGCCAGCAGCTTGGTTGCCGGGAGGGCCGCCGACAATGAGCAGTTCTTC. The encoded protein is CASSLVAGRAADNEQFF.

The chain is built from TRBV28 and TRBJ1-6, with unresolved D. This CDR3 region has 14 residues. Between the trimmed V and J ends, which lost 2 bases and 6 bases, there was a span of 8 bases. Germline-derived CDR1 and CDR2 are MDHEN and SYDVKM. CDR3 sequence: CASSLALSNSPLHF. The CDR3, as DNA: TGTGCCAGCAGTTTAGCACTATCTAATTCACCCCTCCACTTT. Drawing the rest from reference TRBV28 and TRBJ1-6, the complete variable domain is DVKVTQSSRYLVKRTGEKVFLECVQDMDHENMFWYRQDPGLGLRLIYFSYDVKMKEKGDIPEGYSVSREKKERFSLILESASTNQTSMYLCASSLALSNSPLHFGNGTRLTVT.

The CDR3 DNA is TGTGCCAGCAGTTTTAATCGCAATCAGCCCCAGCATTTT. It is translated as CASSFNRNQPQHF. The chain combines TRBV27 with TRBJ1-5; unclear D gene. Per germline, CDR1 MNHEY and CDR2 SMNVEV (reference sequence). The CDR3 extends over 13 amino acids. With 3 bases removed from V and 2 bases from J, the gap between germline ends came to 5 bases.

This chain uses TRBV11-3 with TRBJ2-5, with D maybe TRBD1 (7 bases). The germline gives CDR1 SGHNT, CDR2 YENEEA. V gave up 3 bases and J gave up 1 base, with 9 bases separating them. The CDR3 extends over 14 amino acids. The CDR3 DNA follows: TGTGCCAGCAGCTTTCAGGGGGGCCAAGAGACCCAGTACTTC. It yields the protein CASSFQGGQETQYF.

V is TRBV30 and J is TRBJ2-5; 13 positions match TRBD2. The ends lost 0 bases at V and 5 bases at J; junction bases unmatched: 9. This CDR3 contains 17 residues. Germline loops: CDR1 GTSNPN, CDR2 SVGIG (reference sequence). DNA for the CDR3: TGTGCCTGGAGTGTAACGCGGACTAGCGGGAGTAGGGAGACCCAGTACTTC. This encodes CAWSVTRTSGSRETQYF.